This is a list of T cell receptor beta chains from one sample in a study of regulatory T cells in long-lasting Graves disease. Each CDR3 protein is one row after TCRdb ran MiXCR on the multiplex PCR reads. The data contain 350,000 to 500,000 distinct CDR3 sequences, about 21% of them singletons. This specimen was peripheral blood mononuclear cells (PBMCs), taken when the disease was refractory, from a patient treated with antithyroid drugs. The receptors were gathered from a female donor with Graves disease. CDR3s include the opening cysteine and the closing phenylalanine or tryptophan. Fields, in order: D gene, J gene, CDR3 length, clone size, V gene, CDR3 protein, CDR3 DNA. D genes are given only for firm matches. Rows give clone size only sometimes, using once, few, many, or a class for an expanded clone.

D gene: NA; J gene: TRBJ2-1; CDR3 length: 14; clone size: NA; V gene: TRBV2; CDR3 protein: CASSDDQGYNEQFF; CDR3 DNA: TGTGCCAGCAGTGATGATCAGGGCTACAATGAGCAGTTCTTC
D gene: TRBD2; J gene: TRBJ2-1; CDR3 length: 15; clone size: many; V gene: TRBV6-1; CDR3 protein: CASSTAGTSFNEQFF; CDR3 DNA: TGTGCCAGCAGTACCGCCGGGACTAGCTTCAATGAGCAGTTCTTC
D gene: NA; J gene: TRBJ1-1; CDR3 length: 14; clone size: few; V gene: TRBV5-1; CDR3 protein: CASRYEGPDTEAFF; CDR3 DNA: TGCGCCAGCCGATACGAGGGCCCGGACACTGAAGCTTTCTTT
D gene: NA; J gene: TRBJ2-7; CDR3 length: 12; clone size: few; V gene: TRBV30; CDR3 protein: CALGRESYEQYF; CDR3 DNA: TGTGCCTTGGGACGGGAGTCCTACGAGCAGTACTTC
D gene: NA; J gene: TRBJ1-1; CDR3 length: 13; clone size: many; V gene: TRBV6-1; CDR3 protein: CASVGDGGTEAFF; CDR3 DNA: TGTGCCAGCGTTGGGGACGGTGGGACTGAAGCTTTCTTT
D gene: TRBD1; J gene: TRBJ2-7; CDR3 length: 16; clone size: few; V gene: TRBV27; CDR3 protein: CASSLSTGRSSYEQYF; CDR3 DNA: TGTGCCAGCAGTCTATCGACAGGGCGTTCCTCCTACGAGCAGTACTTC
D gene: TRBD2; J gene: TRBJ2-7; CDR3 length: 16; clone size: NA; V gene: TRBV5-1; CDR3 protein: CASSPGTSGSFHEQYF; CDR3 DNA: TGCGCCAGCAGCCCCGGGACTAGCGGGAGTTTCCACGAGCAGTACTTC
D gene: NA; J gene: TRBJ2-7; CDR3 length: 14; clone size: NA; V gene: TRBV30; CDR3 protein: CAWSEGPVVYEQYF; CDR3 DNA: TGTGCCTGGTCCGAAGGACCGGTCGTCTACGAGCAGTACTTC
D gene: TRBD1; J gene: TRBJ2-7; CDR3 length: 15; clone size: NA; V gene: TRBV18; CDR3 protein: CASSRPGQGLYEQYF; CDR3 DNA: TGTGCCAGCTCAAGACCGGGACAGGGGTTATACGAGCAGTACTTC
D gene: NA; J gene: TRBJ2-2; CDR3 length: 15; clone size: many; V gene: TRBV15; CDR3 protein: CATSRNPKGTGELFF; CDR3 DNA: TGTGCCACCAGCCGCAATCCCAAAGGCACCGGGGAGCTGTTTTTT
D gene: NA; J gene: TRBJ2-2; CDR3 length: 13; clone size: many; V gene: TRBV6-1; CDR3 protein: CASSFDSAGELFF; CDR3 DNA: TGTGCCAGCAGCTTCGACTCCGCCGGGGAGCTGTTTTTT
D gene: NA; J gene: TRBJ2-5; CDR3 length: 14; clone size: few; V gene: TRBV6-1; CDR3 protein: CASGLETSQETQYF; CDR3 DNA: TGTGCCAGCGGCCTGGAGACCTCCCAAGAGACCCAGTACTTC
D gene: TRBD1; J gene: TRBJ1-2; CDR3 length: 15; clone size: many; V gene: TRBV6-5; CDR3 protein: CASSYRTGANYGYTF; CDR3 DNA: TGTGCCAGCAGTTATCGGACAGGGGCTAACTATGGCTACACCTTC
D gene: NA; J gene: TRBJ2-7; CDR3 length: 13; clone size: many; V gene: TRBV7-3; CDR3 protein: CASSRGGSYEQYF; CDR3 DNA: TGTGCCAGCAGCCGAGGGGGATCCTACGAGCAGTACTTC
D gene: TRBD2; J gene: TRBJ2-2; CDR3 length: 17; clone size: many; V gene: TRBV2; CDR3 protein: CASIEGTSGMNTGELFF; CDR3 DNA: TGTGCCAGCATTGAAGGGACTAGCGGGATGAACACCGGGGAGCTGTTTTTT
D gene: NA; J gene: TRBJ2-7; CDR3 length: 15; clone size: NA; V gene: TRBV6-5; CDR3 protein: CASSLWGDVSYEQYF; CDR3 DNA: TGTGCCAGCAGTTTATGGGGGGACGTCTCCTACGAGCAGTACTTC
D gene: NA; J gene: TRBJ1-1; CDR3 length: 14; clone size: NA; V gene: TRBV24-1; CDR3 protein: CATSDGPGGTEAFF; CDR3 DNA: TGTGCCACCAGTGATGGGCCGGGGGGCACTGAAGCTTTCTTT
D gene: NA; J gene: TRBJ2-5; CDR3 length: 14; clone size: many; V gene: TRBV28; CDR3 protein: CASSLEGRVETQYF; CDR3 DNA: TGTGCCAGCAGTTTAGAGGGCAGGGTCGAAACCCAGTACTTC
D gene: NA; J gene: TRBJ2-5; CDR3 length: 15; clone size: many; V gene: TRBV11-2; CDR3 protein: CASSLALGAPETQYF; CDR3 DNA: TGTGCCAGCAGCTTAGCCCTGGGGGCGCCGGAGACCCAGTACTTC
D gene: NA; J gene: TRBJ2-7; CDR3 length: 13; clone size: NA; V gene: TRBV20-1; CDR3 protein: CSVLRDGTYEQYF; CDR3 DNA: TGCAGCGTCCTACGGGACGGAACGTACGAGCAGTACTTC
D gene: NA; J gene: TRBJ2-2; CDR3 length: 13; clone size: NA; V gene: TRBV20-1; CDR3 protein: CSAISVVTGELFF; CDR3 DNA: TGCAGTGCCATTAGCGTCGTCACCGGGGAGCTGTTTTTT
D gene: TRBD1; J gene: TRBJ1-2; CDR3 length: 14; clone size: NA; V gene: TRBV28; CDR3 protein: CASSLSRTGNGYTF; CDR3 DNA: TGTGCCAGCAGTTTAAGTCGGACAGGGAATGGCTACACCTTC
D gene: NA; J gene: TRBJ1-5; CDR3 length: 14; clone size: few; V gene: TRBV6-1; CDR3 protein: CASVQAGGNQPQHF; CDR3 DNA: TGTGCCAGCGTACAGGCGGGGGGCAATCAGCCCCAGCATTTT
D gene: TRBD2; J gene: TRBJ2-5; CDR3 length: 14; clone size: many; V gene: TRBV12-3/TRBV12-4; CDR3 protein: CASSRLAAQETQYF; CDR3 DNA: TGTGCCAGCAGTAGACTAGCGGCTCAAGAGACCCAGTACTTC
D gene: NA; J gene: TRBJ2-2; CDR3 length: 15; clone size: NA; V gene: TRBV15; CDR3 protein: CATSRKGLGTGELFF; CDR3 DNA: TGTGCCACCAGCCGAAAGGGTTTGGGCACCGGGGAGCTGTTTTTT
D gene: NA; J gene: TRBJ2-7; CDR3 length: 14; clone size: NA; V gene: TRBV20-1; CDR3 protein: CSARGPKRNYEQYF; CDR3 DNA: TGCAGTGCTAGAGGTCCCAAAAGGAACTACGAGCAGTACTTC
D gene: TRBD2; J gene: TRBJ2-2; CDR3 length: 12; clone size: NA; V gene: TRBV12-3/TRBV12-4; CDR3 protein: CASPSGRGELFF; CDR3 DNA: TGTGCCAGCCCTAGCGGCCGCGGGGAGCTGTTTTTT
D gene: TRBD1; J gene: TRBJ2-7; CDR3 length: 13; clone size: few; V gene: TRBV12-5; CDR3 protein: CASGFDRGYEQYF; CDR3 DNA: TGTGCTAGTGGTTTTGACAGGGGTTACGAGCAGTACTTC
D gene: TRBD2; J gene: TRBJ2-7; CDR3 length: 16; clone size: few; V gene: TRBV4-1; CDR3 protein: CASSHIRGLAGGEQYF; CDR3 DNA: TGCGCCAGCAGCCACATTAGGGGGCTAGCGGGAGGCGAGCAGTACTTC
D gene: NA; J gene: TRBJ2-7; CDR3 length: 14; clone size: many; V gene: TRBV6-9; CDR3 protein: CASSYGPSSYEQYF; CDR3 DNA: TGTGCCAGCAGTTACGGACCGAGCTCCTACGAGCAGTACTTC
D gene: NA; J gene: TRBJ2-1; CDR3 length: 15; clone size: NA; V gene: TRBV29-1; CDR3 protein: CSVDTIYRTSNEQFF; CDR3 DNA: TGCAGCGTTGACACGATTTACCGGACGTCAAATGAGCAGTTCTTC
D gene: NA; J gene: TRBJ2-5; CDR3 length: 11; clone size: many; V gene: TRBV3-1; CDR3 protein: CASSPGTLKYF; CDR3 DNA: TGTGCCAGCAGCCCCGGGACCCTAAAGTACTTC
D gene: NA; J gene: TRBJ2-5; CDR3 length: 14; clone size: many; V gene: TRBV2; CDR3 protein: CASRKDSKRETQYF; CDR3 DNA: TGTGCCAGCAGGAAGGACAGTAAAAGGGAGACCCAGTACTTC
D gene: TRBD1; J gene: TRBJ1-1; CDR3 length: 13; clone size: few; V gene: TRBV6-1; CDR3 protein: CASRPTGGTEAFF; CDR3 DNA: TGTGCCAGCAGGCCTACAGGGGGCACTGAAGCTTTCTTT
D gene: NA; J gene: TRBJ1-4; CDR3 length: 12; clone size: once; V gene: TRBV29-1; CDR3 protein: CSATGRNEKLFF; CDR3 DNA: TGCAGCGCCACAGGGCGGAATGAAAAACTGTTTTTT
D gene: NA; J gene: TRBJ1-5; CDR3 length: 14; clone size: many; V gene: TRBV2; CDR3 protein: CASSAREVNQPQHF; CDR3 DNA: TGTGCCAGCAGTGCCAGGGAGGTCAATCAGCCCCAGCATTTT
D gene: TRBD1; J gene: TRBJ2-7; CDR3 length: 14; clone size: many; V gene: TRBV11-2; CDR3 protein: CASSLRQGFYEQYF; CDR3 DNA: TGTGCCAGCAGCTTACGACAGGGATTCTACGAGCAGTACTTC
D gene: TRBD1; J gene: TRBJ1-6; CDR3 length: 14; clone size: many; V gene: TRBV6-1; CDR3 protein: CASSSRGHGSPLHF; CDR3 DNA: TGTGCCAGCAGCTCCAGGGGGCATGGTTCACCCCTCCACTTT
D gene: TRBD1; J gene: TRBJ2-1; CDR3 length: 14; clone size: NA; V gene: TRBV7-9; CDR3 protein: CASSLLQGIHEQFF; CDR3 DNA: TGTGCCAGCAGCTTATTACAGGGGATCCATGAGCAGTTCTTC